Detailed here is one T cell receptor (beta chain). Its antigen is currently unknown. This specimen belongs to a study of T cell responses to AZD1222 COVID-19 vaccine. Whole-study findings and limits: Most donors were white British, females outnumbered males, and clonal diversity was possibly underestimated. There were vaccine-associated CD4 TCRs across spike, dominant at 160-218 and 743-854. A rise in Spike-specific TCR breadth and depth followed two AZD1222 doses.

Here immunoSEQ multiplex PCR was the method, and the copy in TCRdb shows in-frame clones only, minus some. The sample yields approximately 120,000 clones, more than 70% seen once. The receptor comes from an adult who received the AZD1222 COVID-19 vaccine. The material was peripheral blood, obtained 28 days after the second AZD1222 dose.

Written as DNA, the CDR3 is TGTGCCAGCAGCCTGATCAATGAGCAGTTCTTC. Protein product: CASSLINEQFF. The chain joins TRBV2 to TRBJ2-1, with D uncertain. This CDR3 contains 11 residues. In germline, CDR1 is SNHLY, CDR2 FYNNEI. Trimming cost V 6 bases and J 6 bases, with 6 bases left between them. Complete variable domain (other parts from reference TRBV2 and TRBJ2-1): EPEVTQTPSHQVTQMGQEVILRCVPISNHLYFYWYRQILGQKVEFLVSFYNNEISEKSEIFDDQFSVERPDGSNFTLKIRSTKLEDSAMYFCASSLINEQFFGPGTRLTVL.